This passage covers 9 T cell receptor beta chains from one sample sequenced in a study of molecular identifiers for immune sequencing clone quantification. TCRdb re-called the PCR reads through MiXCR, storing one row per CDR3 protein. The profile covers hundreds of thousands of distinct CDR3 sequences, with roughly a fifth appearing a single time and about 0.79% taken by the ten largest. Specimen: naive CD8+ T cells from blood, with Jurkat cell RNA spiked in. Subset in this sample: FACS-sorted CD8+CD4-CCR7+CD45RA+ naive T cells. The receptors here all came from a human donor in good health. Some libraries in this study had Jurkat cell RNA spiked in.

The chain has TRBV5-4 and TRBJ2-5; unclear D gene. CDR3 length equals 13 residues. Germline CDR1 is SGHNT and CDR2 is YYREEE (reference sequence). Trimming took off 4 bases at V and 5 bases at J, with 12 bases between the two ends. The chain's CDR3 is CASSQPEGETQYF. The CDR3, as DNA: TGTGCCAGCAGCCAACCCGAAGGGGAGACCCAGTACTTC.

With respect to this clonotype: The junction differs from germline at one of its ends, possibly a read error. This chain uses TRBV19 with TRBJ1-2; perhaps TRBD1 as D (5 bases). Germline-derived CDR1 and CDR2 are LNHDA and SQIVND (reference sequence). The length of the CDR3 is 14 residues. CDR3 protein: CASSAPQGYYGYAF. The DNA for the CDR3 is TGTGCCAGTAGTGCCCCCCAGGGTTACTATGGCTACGCCTTC.

V is TRBV27 and J is TRBJ2-5; D may be TRBD1 (6 bases). Germline loops: CDR1 MNHEY, CDR2 SMNVEV (reference sequence). The CDR3 runs to 14 residues. The V gene lost 2 bases and the J gene lost 3 bases, with 10 bases spanning the gap. For the CDR3, the DNA is TGTGCCAGCAGTTTAGTTGCAGGGGAAGAGACCCAGTACTTC. This sequence encodes CASSLVAGEETQYF.

This clonotype was seen at least ten times. The CDR3 region is CASSPSTGDEKLFF. CDR3 nucleotide sequence: TGTGCCAGCAGCCCCTCGACAGGGGATGAAAAACTGTTTTTT. The rearrangement links TRBV28 to TRBJ1-4; 8 bases line up with TRBD1. CDR1 MDHEN and CDR2 SYDVKM come from the germline V gene. CDR3 size: 14 residues. V shed 6 bases, J shed 6 bases, and the junction held 6 bases outside the gene matches. The full variable domain, rest sourced from reference TRBV28 and TRBJ1-4, is DVKVTQSSRYLVKRTGEKVFLECVQDMDHENMFWYRQDPGLGLRLIYFSYDVKMKEKGDIPEGYSVSREKKERFSLILESASTNQTSMYLCASSPSTGDEKLFFGSGTQLSVL.

This clonotype was seen ten or more times. The V gene is TRBV12-3 or TRBV12-4, the J gene TRBJ2-5; tentatively, D is TRBD2 (5 bases). V gave up 2 bases and J gave up 4 bases, with 11 bases separating them. CDR3 length: 14 residues. The CDR3 protein is CASSLRGYLETQYF. The CDR3, as DNA: TGTGCCAGCAGTTTACGAGGGTATCTAGAGACCCAGTACTTC.

This chain connects TRBV4-1 to TRBJ2-7; tentative D call: TRBD1 (6 bases). This CDR3 contains 16 residues. V shed 0 bases and J shed 0 bases, with 12 bases lying between them. Germline V gives CDR1 MGHRA, CDR2 YSYEKL. CDR3 in amino acids: CASSQDWTESSYEQYF. The CDR3, as DNA: TGCGCCAGCAGCCAAGACTGGACAGAAAGCTCCTACGAGCAGTACTTC.

This clonotype was seen many times. The chain is built from TRBV7-2 and TRBJ2-7, with TRBD2 matching 13 bases. The V gene end was trimmed by 3 bases and the J gene end by 4 bases; junction bases not matched to a gene: 3. The CDR3 runs 15 residues. Germline CDR1 SGHTA, CDR2 FQGNSA. The CDR3 region is CASSLGLAGPYEQYF. The CDR3 coding sequence is TGTGCCAGCAGCTTGGGACTAGCGGGACCGTACGAGCAGTACTTC.

This clonotype has more than one count but fewer than ten. V gene TRBV27 combines with J gene TRBJ1-5; D is ambiguous. The V and J ends lost 1 base and 5 bases respectively, with 15 bases between them. Per the germline V gene, CDR1 is MNHEY and CDR2 is SMNVEV (reference sequence). This CDR3 comprises 16 residues. Here the CDR3 reads CASSLYGFGLDQPQHF. The CDR3 nucleotides read TGTGCCAGCAGTTTATATGGCTTTGGTTTGGATCAGCCCCAGCATTTT.

This clonotype was counted ten times or more. The gene calls are TRBV9 and TRBJ2-3; D is perhaps TRBD2 (5 bases). Germline assignment: CDR1 SGDLS and CDR2 YYNGEE. V was clipped by 0 bases and J by 2 bases, with 10 bases between them. This CDR3 contains 15 residues. The CDR3 loop reads CASSVGAADTDTQYF. CDR3 nucleotides: TGTGCCAGCAGCGTAGGAGCAGCGGACACAGATACGCAGTATTTT.